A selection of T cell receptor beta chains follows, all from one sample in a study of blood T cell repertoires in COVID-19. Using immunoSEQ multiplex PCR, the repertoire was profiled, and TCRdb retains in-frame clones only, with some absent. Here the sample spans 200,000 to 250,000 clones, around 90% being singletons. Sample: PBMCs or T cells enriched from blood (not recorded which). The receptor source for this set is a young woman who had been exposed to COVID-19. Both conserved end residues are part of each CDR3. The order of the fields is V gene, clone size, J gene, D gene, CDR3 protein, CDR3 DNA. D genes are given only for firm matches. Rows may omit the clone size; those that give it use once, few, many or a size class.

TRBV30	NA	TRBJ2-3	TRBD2	CAWSFGTSGSMDTQYF	TGTGCCTGGAGCTTTGGGACTAGCGGGAGCATGGATACGCAGTATTTT
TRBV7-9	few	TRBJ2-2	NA	CASSLDGLAGMDSGELFF	TGTGCCAGCAGCTTAGACGGGTTGGCAGGGATGGATTCCGGGGAGCTGTTTTTT
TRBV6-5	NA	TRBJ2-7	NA	CASSSNYEQYF	TGTGCCAGCAGTTCCAACTACGAGCAGTACTTC
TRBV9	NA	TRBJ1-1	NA	CASSVEQGMGTEAFF	TGTGCCAGCAGCGTAGAACAGGGAATGGGGACTGAAGCTTTCTTT
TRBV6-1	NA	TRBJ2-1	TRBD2	CASSGLAGVREQFF	TGTGCCAGCAGCGGACTAGCGGGAGTTCGTGAGCAGTTCTTC
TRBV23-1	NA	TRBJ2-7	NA	CASSPPPRQGGVDQYF	TGCGCCAGCAGCCCCCCCCCTAGACAGGGCGGGGTGGATCAGTACTTC
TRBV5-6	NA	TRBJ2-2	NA	CASSLDQLVTVSGELFF	TGTGCCAGCAGCTTGGATCAACTAGTTACAGTTTCCGGGGAGCTGTTTTTT
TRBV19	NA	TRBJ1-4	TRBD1	CASSRTGGEKLFF	TGTGCCAGTAGTAGGACAGGGGGTGAAAAACTGTTTTTT
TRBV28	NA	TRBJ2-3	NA	CASSLSPLMVTDTQYF	TGTGCCAGCAGTTTAAGCCCCCTGATGGTAACCGATACGCAGTATTTT
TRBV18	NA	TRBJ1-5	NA	CASSFSFYQPQHF	TGTGCCAGCTCCTTTAGTTTTTATCAGCCCCAGCATTTT
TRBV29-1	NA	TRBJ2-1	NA	CSVPGQYNEQFF	TGCAGCGTTCCTGGACAGTACAATGAGCAGTTCTTC